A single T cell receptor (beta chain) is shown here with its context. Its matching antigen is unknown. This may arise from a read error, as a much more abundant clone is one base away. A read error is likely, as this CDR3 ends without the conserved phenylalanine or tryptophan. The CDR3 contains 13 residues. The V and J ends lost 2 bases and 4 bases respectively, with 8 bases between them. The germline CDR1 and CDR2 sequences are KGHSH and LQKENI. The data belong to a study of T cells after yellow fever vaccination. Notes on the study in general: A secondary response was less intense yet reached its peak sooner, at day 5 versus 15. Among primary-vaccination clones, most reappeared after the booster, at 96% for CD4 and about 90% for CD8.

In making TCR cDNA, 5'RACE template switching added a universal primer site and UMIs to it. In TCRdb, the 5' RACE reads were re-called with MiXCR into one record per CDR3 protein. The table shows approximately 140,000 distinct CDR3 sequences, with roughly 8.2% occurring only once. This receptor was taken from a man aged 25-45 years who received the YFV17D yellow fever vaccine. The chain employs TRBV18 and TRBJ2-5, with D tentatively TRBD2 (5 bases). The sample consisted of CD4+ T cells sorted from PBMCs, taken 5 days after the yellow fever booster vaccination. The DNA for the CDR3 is TGTGCCAGCTCACCAGGACTGACAGAGACCCAGTACTCC. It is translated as CASSPGLTETQYS.